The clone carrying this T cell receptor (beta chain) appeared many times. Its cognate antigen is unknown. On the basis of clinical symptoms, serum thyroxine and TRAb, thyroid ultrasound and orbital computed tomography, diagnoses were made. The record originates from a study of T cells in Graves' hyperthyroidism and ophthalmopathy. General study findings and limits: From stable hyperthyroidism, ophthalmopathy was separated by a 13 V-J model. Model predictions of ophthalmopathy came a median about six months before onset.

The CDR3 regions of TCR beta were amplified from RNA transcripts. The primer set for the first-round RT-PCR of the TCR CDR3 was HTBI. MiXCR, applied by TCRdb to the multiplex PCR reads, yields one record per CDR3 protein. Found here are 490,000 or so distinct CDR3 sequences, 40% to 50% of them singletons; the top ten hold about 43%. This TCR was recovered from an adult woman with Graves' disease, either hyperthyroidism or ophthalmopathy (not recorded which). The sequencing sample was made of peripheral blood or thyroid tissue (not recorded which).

This CDR3 reads CASRQVSGTGELFF. The CDR3 nucleotides read TGTGCCAGTCGCCAAGTTAGCGGCACCGGGGAGCTGTTTTTT. The rearrangement links TRBV19 to TRBJ2-2; a weak D match, TRBD2 (6 bases). The CDR3 spans 14 residues. The germline CDR1 and CDR2 sequences are LNHDA and SQIVND (reference sequence). Trimming pared 8 bases from V and 4 bases from J, leaving 14 bases between.